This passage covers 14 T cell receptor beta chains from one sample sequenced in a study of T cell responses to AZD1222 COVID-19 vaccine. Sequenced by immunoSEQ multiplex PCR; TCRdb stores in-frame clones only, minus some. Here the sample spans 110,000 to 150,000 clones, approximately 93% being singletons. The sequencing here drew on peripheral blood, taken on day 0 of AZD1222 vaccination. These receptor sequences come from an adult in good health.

CDR3 sequence: CASSQGYRGMADTQYF. The CDR3 DNA reads TGCGCCAGCAGCCAAGGCTACAGGGGGATGGCAGATACGCAGTATTTT. This chain joins TRBV4-1 and TRBJ2-3, with 8 positions matching TRBD1. Losses at the gene ends were 1 base for V and 4 bases for J; bases not matched to a gene: 7. CDR1 and CDR2 (germline): MGHRA, YSYEKL. This CDR3 is built from 16 residues.

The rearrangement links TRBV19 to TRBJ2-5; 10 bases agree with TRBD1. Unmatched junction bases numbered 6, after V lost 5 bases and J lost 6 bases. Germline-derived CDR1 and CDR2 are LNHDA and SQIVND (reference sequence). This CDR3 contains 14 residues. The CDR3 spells CASSPRDRGQTQYF. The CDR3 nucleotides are TGTGCCAGTAGTCCAAGGGACAGGGGCCAGACCCAGTACTTC.

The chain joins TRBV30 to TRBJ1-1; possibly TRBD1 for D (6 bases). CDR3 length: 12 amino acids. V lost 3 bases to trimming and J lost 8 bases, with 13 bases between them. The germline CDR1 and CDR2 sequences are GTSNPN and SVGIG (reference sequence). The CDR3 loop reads CAWSLRTVEAFF. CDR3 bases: TGTGCCTGGAGCCTGCGGACAGTGGAAGCTTTCTTT.

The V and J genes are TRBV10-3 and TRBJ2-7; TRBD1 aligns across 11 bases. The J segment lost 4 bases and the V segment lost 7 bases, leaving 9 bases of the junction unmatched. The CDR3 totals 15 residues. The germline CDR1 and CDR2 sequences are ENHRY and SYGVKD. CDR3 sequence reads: CAITDRDRGSYEQYF. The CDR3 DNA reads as TGTGCCATCACTGACCGGGACAGGGGGTCATACGAGCAGTACTTC.

The chain's CDR3 is CASSYLDTQYF. CDR3 in DNA: TGTGCCAGCAGTTACCTAGATACGCAGTATTTT. The genes are TRBV6-5 and TRBJ2-3; no clear D. Per the germline V gene, CDR1 is MNHEY and CDR2 is SVGAGI. Deletions cut 2 bases from V and 5 bases from J, with 2 bases between. The CDR3 consists of 11 residues.

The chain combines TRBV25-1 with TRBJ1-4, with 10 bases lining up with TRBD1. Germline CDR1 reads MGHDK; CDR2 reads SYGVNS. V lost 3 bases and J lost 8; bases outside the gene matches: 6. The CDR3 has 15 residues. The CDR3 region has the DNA TGTGCCAGCAGTGACCGGGACAGGGGATGGGAAAAACTGTTTTTT. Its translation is CASSDRDRGWEKLFF.

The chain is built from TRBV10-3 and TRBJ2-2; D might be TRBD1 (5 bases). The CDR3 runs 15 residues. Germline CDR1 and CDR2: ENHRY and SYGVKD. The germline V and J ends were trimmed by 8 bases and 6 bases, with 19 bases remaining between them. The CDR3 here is CAIQGQGSRPGELFF. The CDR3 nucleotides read TGTGCCATCCAGGGTCAGGGATCGAGGCCCGGGGAGCTGTTTTTT.

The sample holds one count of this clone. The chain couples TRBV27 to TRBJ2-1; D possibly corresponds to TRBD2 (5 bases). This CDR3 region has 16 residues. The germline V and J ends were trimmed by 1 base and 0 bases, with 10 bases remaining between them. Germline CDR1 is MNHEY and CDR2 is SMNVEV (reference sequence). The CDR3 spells CASSLFPGSSYNEQFF. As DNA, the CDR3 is TGTGCCAGCAGTTTATTTCCGGGAAGCTCCTACAATGAGCAGTTCTTC.

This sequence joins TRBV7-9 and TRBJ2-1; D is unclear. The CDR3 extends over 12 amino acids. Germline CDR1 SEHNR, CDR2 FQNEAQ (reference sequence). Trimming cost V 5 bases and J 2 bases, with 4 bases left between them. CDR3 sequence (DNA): TGTGCCAGCAGCGGGACCTACAATGAGCAGTTCTTC. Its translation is CASSGTYNEQFF.

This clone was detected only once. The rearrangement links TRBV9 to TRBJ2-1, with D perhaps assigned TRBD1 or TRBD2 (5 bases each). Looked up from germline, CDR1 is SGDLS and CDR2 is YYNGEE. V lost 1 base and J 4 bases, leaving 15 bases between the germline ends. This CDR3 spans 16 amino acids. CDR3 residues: CASSVRGDVRYNEQFF. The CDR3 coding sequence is TGTGCCAGCAGCGTAAGAGGGGACGTCCGATACAATGAGCAGTTCTTC.

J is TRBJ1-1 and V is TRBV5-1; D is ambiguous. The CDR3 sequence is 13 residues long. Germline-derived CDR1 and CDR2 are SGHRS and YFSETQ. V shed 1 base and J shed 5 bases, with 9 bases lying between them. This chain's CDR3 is CASSLTAETEAFF. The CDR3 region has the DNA TGCGCCAGCAGCTTGACGGCGGAAACTGAAGCTTTCTTT.

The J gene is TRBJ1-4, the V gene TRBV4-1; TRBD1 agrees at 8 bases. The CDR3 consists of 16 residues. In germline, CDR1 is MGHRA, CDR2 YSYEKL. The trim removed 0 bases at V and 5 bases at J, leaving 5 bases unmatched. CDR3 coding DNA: TGCGCCAGCAGCCAAGATAGTCGGACAGGGAATGAAAAACTGTTTTTT. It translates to CASSQDSRTGNEKLFF.

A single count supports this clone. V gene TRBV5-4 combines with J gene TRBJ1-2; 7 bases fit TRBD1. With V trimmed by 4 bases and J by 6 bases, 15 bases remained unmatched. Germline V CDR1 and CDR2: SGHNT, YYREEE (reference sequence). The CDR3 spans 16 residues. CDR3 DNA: TGTGCCAGCAGCCCTGGGACAGACGCGGGGTACCATGGCTACACCTTC. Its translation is CASSPGTDAGYHGYTF. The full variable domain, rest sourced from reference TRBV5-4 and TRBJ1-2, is ETGVTQSPTHLIKTRGQQVTLRCSSQSGHNTVSWYQQALGQGPQFIFQYYREEENGRGNFPPRFSGLQFPNYSSELNVNALELDDSALYLCASSPGTDAGYHGYTFGSGTRLTVV.

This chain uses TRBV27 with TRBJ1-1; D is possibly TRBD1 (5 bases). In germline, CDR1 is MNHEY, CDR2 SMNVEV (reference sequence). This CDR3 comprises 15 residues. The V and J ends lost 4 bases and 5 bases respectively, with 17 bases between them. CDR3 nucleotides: TGTGCCAGCAGTTCGCCGACCCGGGGGAAGACTGAAGCTTTCTTT. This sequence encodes CASSSPTRGKTEAFF.